This is a list of T cell receptor beta chains from one sample in a study of T-cell reconstitution after alpha-beta-depleted transplantation in children. One entry per CDR3 protein results from TCRdb running MiXCR on the PCR reads. The sample holds about 200,000 distinct CDR3 sequences, approximately 7% seen once. The input for sequencing was PBMCs, taken before TCRalphabeta/CD19-depleted stem cell transplant. Every receptor here comes from a boy aged 2 to 10 with acute lymphoblastic leukemia, due to receive a stem cell transplant. Each CDR3 is given with its conserved first and last residue. A D gene is named only where the DNA matches it firmly. Clone sizes are given selectively: once, few, many, or a class where the clone is expanded.

j_call: TRBJ2-1
d_call: TRBD2
clone_size: many
cdr3_length: 15
v_call: TRBV7-2
cdr3_aa: CASSSTSGGWNEQFF
cdr3_nt: TGTGCCAGCAGCTCTACTAGCGGGGGGTGGAATGAGCAGTTCTTC

j_call: TRBJ2-2
d_call: TRBD2
clone_size: -
cdr3_length: 17
v_call: TRBV6-2/TRBV6-3
cdr3_aa: CASSYGLAGPDTGELFF
cdr3_nt: TGTGCCAGCAGTTACGGGCTAGCGGGACCCGACACCGGGGAGCTGTTTTTT

j_call: TRBJ2-1
d_call: -
clone_size: many
cdr3_length: 11
v_call: TRBV29-1
cdr3_aa: CSGQGHNEQFF
cdr3_nt: TGCAGCGGGCAGGGCCACAATGAGCAGTTCTTC

j_call: TRBJ2-1
d_call: TRBD1
clone_size: many
cdr3_length: 16
v_call: TRBV29-1
cdr3_aa: CSVVARRQGGGNEQFF
cdr3_nt: TGCAGCGTTGTAGCGCGGAGACAGGGTGGAGGCAATGAGCAGTTCTTC

j_call: TRBJ1-5
d_call: -
clone_size: many
cdr3_length: 13
v_call: TRBV18
cdr3_aa: CASSPPYPQPQHF
cdr3_nt: TGTGCCAGCTCACCACCGTATCCTCAGCCCCAGCATTTT

j_call: TRBJ1-2
d_call: -
clone_size: -
cdr3_length: 11
v_call: TRBV15
cdr3_aa: CATSAGDGYTF
cdr3_nt: TGTGCCACCAGCGCGGGGGATGGCTACACCTTC

j_call: TRBJ2-6
d_call: -
clone_size: few
cdr3_length: 17
v_call: TRBV5-1
cdr3_aa: CASTPGTDSSGANVLTF
cdr3_nt: TGCGCCAGCACCCCCGGGACGGACAGCTCTGGGGCCAACGTCCTGACTTTC

j_call: TRBJ1-2
d_call: -
clone_size: few
cdr3_length: 14
v_call: TRBV4-3
cdr3_aa: CASSPEEANYGYTF
cdr3_nt: TGCGCCAGCAGCCCGGAGGAAGCTAACTATGGCTACACCTTC

j_call: TRBJ1-1
d_call: -
clone_size: few
cdr3_length: 14
v_call: TRBV5-5
cdr3_aa: CASSLPVVNTEAFF
cdr3_nt: TGTGCCAGCAGCTTGCCCGTGGTGAACACTGAAGCTTTCTTT

j_call: TRBJ2-2
d_call: TRBD1
clone_size: many
cdr3_length: 17
v_call: TRBV2
cdr3_aa: CATSRDRVEWFSGELFF
cdr3_nt: TGTGCCACGTCCCGGGACAGGGTCGAATGGTTTTCCGGGGAGCTGTTTTTT

j_call: TRBJ1-2
d_call: -
clone_size: many
cdr3_length: 12
v_call: TRBV29-1
cdr3_aa: CSVESGSDGYTF
cdr3_nt: TGCAGCGTTGAATCGGGGTCGGATGGCTACACCTTC

j_call: TRBJ1-1
d_call: TRBD1
clone_size: -
cdr3_length: 15
v_call: TRBV12-3/TRBV12-4
cdr3_aa: CASSPPTGPATEAFF
cdr3_nt: TGTGCCAGCAGTCCCCCGACAGGGCCGGCCACTGAAGCTTTCTTT

j_call: TRBJ2-3
d_call: TRBD1
clone_size: -
cdr3_length: 19
v_call: TRBV9
cdr3_aa: CASSVDPHGGTGSTDTQYF
cdr3_nt: TGTGCCAGCAGCGTAGATCCCCATGGCGGGACAGGAAGCACAGATACGCAGTATTTT

j_call: TRBJ1-1
d_call: TRBD1
clone_size: -
cdr3_length: 15
v_call: TRBV20-1
cdr3_aa: CSALRAPGGGTEAFF
cdr3_nt: TGCAGTGCTCTCCGAGCTCCAGGGGGAGGAACTGAAGCTTTCTTT

j_call: TRBJ1-6
d_call: -
clone_size: -
cdr3_length: 13
v_call: TRBV6-6
cdr3_aa: CASRGQMDSPLHF
cdr3_nt: TGTGCCAGTCGAGGACAGATGGATTCACCCCTCCACTTT

j_call: TRBJ2-7
d_call: -
clone_size: many
cdr3_length: 12
v_call: TRBV12-3/TRBV12-4
cdr3_aa: CASSPPGNEQYF
cdr3_nt: TGTGCCAGCAGTCCCCCGGGGAACGAGCAGTACTTC

j_call: TRBJ2-5
d_call: -
clone_size: many
cdr3_length: 13
v_call: TRBV25-1
cdr3_aa: CASSDPLQETQYF
cdr3_nt: TGTGCCAGCAGTGATCCCTTACAAGAGACCCAGTACTTC

j_call: TRBJ1-2
d_call: -
clone_size: many
cdr3_length: 13
v_call: TRBV11-2
cdr3_aa: CASSLSLGTLYTF
cdr3_nt: TGTGCCAGCAGCTTATCCCTGGGCACACTCTACACCTTC

j_call: TRBJ2-7
d_call: TRBD1
clone_size: -
cdr3_length: 15
v_call: TRBV2
cdr3_aa: CAIWTGQDSSYEQYF
cdr3_nt: TGTGCCATCTGGACCGGACAGGATTCTTCCTACGAGCAGTACTTC

j_call: TRBJ1-5
d_call: -
clone_size: -
cdr3_length: 14
v_call: TRBV28
cdr3_aa: CASSLFRQGQPQHF
cdr3_nt: TGTGCCAGCAGTTTATTTCGGCAGGGACAGCCCCAGCATTTT

j_call: TRBJ1-2
d_call: -
clone_size: few
cdr3_length: 14
v_call: TRBV14
cdr3_aa: CASSQGRSNYGYTF
cdr3_nt: TGTGCCAGCAGCCAAGGCCGCTCCAACTATGGCTACACCTTC

j_call: TRBJ2-3
d_call: -
clone_size: many
cdr3_length: 12
v_call: TRBV20-1
cdr3_aa: CSAREITDTQYF
cdr3_nt: TGCAGTGCTAGAGAAATAACAGATACGCAGTATTTT

j_call: TRBJ2-7
d_call: -
clone_size: many
cdr3_length: 14
v_call: TRBV5-1
cdr3_aa: CASSLRGGAYEQYF
cdr3_nt: TGCGCCAGCAGCTTGAGAGGAGGGGCCTACGAGCAGTACTTC

j_call: TRBJ1-2
d_call: -
clone_size: many
cdr3_length: 14
v_call: TRBV5-4
cdr3_aa: CASSFADDLYGYTF
cdr3_nt: TGTGCCAGCAGCTTCGCTGACGATCTGTATGGCTACACCTTC

j_call: TRBJ2-4
d_call: -
clone_size: -
cdr3_length: 14
v_call: TRBV5-5
cdr3_aa: CASSFTEAKNIQYF
cdr3_nt: TGTGCCAGCAGCTTCACAGAAGCCAAAAACATTCAGTACTTC

j_call: TRBJ1-5
d_call: -
clone_size: many
cdr3_length: 12
v_call: TRBV28
cdr3_aa: CASSSQHQPQHF
cdr3_nt: TGTGCCAGCAGTTCACAGCATCAGCCCCAGCATTTT

j_call: TRBJ2-1
d_call: -
clone_size: many
cdr3_length: 14
v_call: TRBV29-1
cdr3_aa: CSVHTRQSYNEQFF
cdr3_nt: TGCAGCGTGCACACTAGGCAATCCTACAATGAGCAGTTCTTC

j_call: TRBJ2-7
d_call: TRBD1
clone_size: many
cdr3_length: 15
v_call: TRBV7-2
cdr3_aa: CASSQGGTGAYEQYF
cdr3_nt: TGTGCCAGCAGCCAAGGCGGGACAGGAGCCTACGAGCAGTACTTC

j_call: TRBJ2-5
d_call: -
clone_size: -
cdr3_length: 13
v_call: TRBV15
cdr3_aa: CATSRDAQETQYF
cdr3_nt: TGTGCCACCAGCAGAGACGCCCAAGAGACCCAGTACTTC

j_call: TRBJ2-1
d_call: -
clone_size: -
cdr3_length: 16
v_call: TRBV7-2
cdr3_aa: CASSSWGLSSYNEQFF
cdr3_nt: TGTGCCAGCAGCTCGTGGGGCCTGAGCTCCTACAATGAGCAGTTCTTC

j_call: TRBJ2-1
d_call: -
clone_size: -
cdr3_length: 13
v_call: TRBV2
cdr3_aa: CASSVGRNNEQFF
cdr3_nt: TGTGCCAGCAGTGTAGGACGGAACAATGAGCAGTTCTTC

j_call: TRBJ2-1
d_call: TRBD2
clone_size: many
cdr3_length: 13
v_call: TRBV27
cdr3_aa: CASTASGHNEQFF
cdr3_nt: TGTGCCAGCACAGCTAGCGGACACAATGAGCAGTTCTTC

j_call: TRBJ2-7
d_call: -
clone_size: -
cdr3_length: 15
v_call: TRBV18
cdr3_aa: CASSPPGRGAYEQYF
cdr3_nt: TGTGCCAGCTCACCACCGGGCAGGGGGGCTTACGAGCAGTACTTC

j_call: TRBJ2-1
d_call: -
clone_size: few
cdr3_length: 14
v_call: TRBV20-1
cdr3_aa: CSARPGGISGEQFF
cdr3_nt: TGCAGTGCTAGACCAGGTGGAATTTCCGGGGAGCAGTTCTTC

j_call: TRBJ2-1
d_call: -
clone_size: many
cdr3_length: 13
v_call: TRBV9
cdr3_aa: CASSTRPHNEQFF
cdr3_nt: TGTGCCAGCAGCACTAGACCCCACAATGAGCAGTTCTTC

j_call: TRBJ1-4
d_call: TRBD1
clone_size: few
cdr3_length: 17
v_call: TRBV6-5
cdr3_aa: CASSYSGLRGTDEKLFF
cdr3_nt: TGTGCCAGCAGTTACTCGGGGCTCAGGGGGACGGATGAAAAACTGTTTTTT

j_call: TRBJ1-2
d_call: TRBD1
clone_size: many
cdr3_length: 14
v_call: TRBV12-3/TRBV12-4
cdr3_aa: CASSRGQENYGYTF
cdr3_nt: TGTGCCAGCAGCCGGGGACAGGAAAACTATGGCTACACCTTC

j_call: TRBJ2-1
d_call: TRBD1
clone_size: -
cdr3_length: 15
v_call: TRBV7-9
cdr3_aa: CASSFYGTGGNEQFF
cdr3_nt: TGTGCCAGCAGCTTCTACGGGACAGGGGGCAATGAGCAGTTCTTC

j_call: TRBJ1-5
d_call: -
clone_size: many
cdr3_length: 13
v_call: TRBV29-1
cdr3_aa: CSVVFGHRGPQHF
cdr3_nt: TGCAGCGTTGTATTCGGTCACCGGGGGCCCCAGCATTTT

j_call: TRBJ2-5
d_call: TRBD2
clone_size: few
cdr3_length: 14
v_call: TRBV6-2/TRBV6-3
cdr3_aa: CATWSGSLQETQYF
cdr3_nt: TGTGCCACCTGGAGCGGGAGCCTCCAAGAGACCCAGTACTTC